The rows below give T cell receptor beta chains drawn from one sample of a study of T-cell reconstitution after alpha-beta-depleted transplantation in children. TCRdb processed the PCR reads anew with MiXCR; each CDR3 protein has one entry. The sample consists of 700,000 or so distinct CDR3 sequences, roughly 13% of them appearing once. The sequencing here drew on PBMCs, taken before TCRalphabeta/CD19-depleted stem cell transplant. All receptors derive from a girl aged 2-10 years with congenital amegakaryocytic thrombocytopenia, due to receive a stem cell transplant. CDR3s include the opening cysteine and the closing phenylalanine or tryptophan.

TRBV29-1,12,CSVEDPPAEAFF
TRBV20-1,15,CCAGLAGVREYEQYF
TRBV20-1,17,CSAQDSPAILAKNIQYF
TRBV20-1,12,CSAKLQGSGYTF
TRBV6-2/TRBV6-3,12,CASLAGGETQYF
TRBV29-1,12,CSVVASSGELFF
TRBV20-1,14,CSAPQAGGNNEQFF
TRBV20-1,13,CSARDRSNQPQHF
TRBV3-1,16,CASSQGPSGITYEQYF
TRBV7-9,16,CASSSGFRDRSYEQYF
TRBV20-1,13,CSARGQINQPQHF
TRBV5-6,14,CASSLALALDTQYF
TRBV2,15,CATRTSGRYNNEQFF
TRBV12-3/TRBV12-4,11,CASSMADTQYF
TRBV5-1,14,CASSLRDIGGEQYF
TRBV12-3/TRBV12-4,14,CASSPTGSFAEAFF
TRBV10-3,17,CAISEYGPPVNTGELFF
TRBV12-3/TRBV12-4,12,CASSPEYSPLHF
TRBV5-1,14,CASSLTSDTYEQYF
TRBV12-3/TRBV12-4,16,CASSWGLAGNADTQYF
TRBV28,12,CASSGRVDEQYF
TRBV19,16,CASSKGGQISGNTIYF
TRBV16,14,CASSPRTGSQGYTF
TRBV11-2,15,CASSLVLRESNEQYF
TRBV5-1,14,CASSPGLAPDTQYF
TRBV28,15,CASSPSGQPQETQYF
TRBV29-1,13,CSVSGTSQETQYF
TRBV12-3/TRBV12-4,17,CASRHTTGQGLTDTQYF
TRBV20-1,15,CSARTGLAAYNEQFF
TRBV20-1,10,CSASNEKLFF
TRBV6-5,17,CASSYSNVGGHLYEQYF
TRBV7-9,17,CASSPVAFALSADTQYF
TRBV5-5,12,CASSGRGGGYTF